Included here is one T cell receptor (beta chain) sequence, with context. The antigen is unknown. Sequencing used immunoSEQ v3.0 at survey level. The data were produced by immunoSEQ multiplex PCR, yet TCRdb's version contains in-frame clones alone and is incomplete. Of 35,000 or so clones listed, approximately 94% were seen once; the top ten hold roughly 3.6%. The CDR3 is 14 amino acids. V shed 5 bases and J shed 6 bases, with 12 bases lying between them. The data derive from a study of long-term antiretroviral therapy in people with HIV. Broader study findings: Collection of the blood took place between the mid-2000s and the late 2010s. The ART regimens in use then may have been less effective than current ones.

The sequence derives from a woman in her forties or fifties with HIV. The material sequenced was unsorted PBMCs, taken 4.1 years after starting antiretroviral therapy. The chain uses TRBV5-3 and TRBJ1-6; D not certain. TRBV5-3 is classed as an ORF, of uncertain function. DNA for the CDR3: TGTGCCAGAAGACCTCGAGAGCCTAATTCACCCCTCCACTTT. This codes for CARRPREPNSPLHF.